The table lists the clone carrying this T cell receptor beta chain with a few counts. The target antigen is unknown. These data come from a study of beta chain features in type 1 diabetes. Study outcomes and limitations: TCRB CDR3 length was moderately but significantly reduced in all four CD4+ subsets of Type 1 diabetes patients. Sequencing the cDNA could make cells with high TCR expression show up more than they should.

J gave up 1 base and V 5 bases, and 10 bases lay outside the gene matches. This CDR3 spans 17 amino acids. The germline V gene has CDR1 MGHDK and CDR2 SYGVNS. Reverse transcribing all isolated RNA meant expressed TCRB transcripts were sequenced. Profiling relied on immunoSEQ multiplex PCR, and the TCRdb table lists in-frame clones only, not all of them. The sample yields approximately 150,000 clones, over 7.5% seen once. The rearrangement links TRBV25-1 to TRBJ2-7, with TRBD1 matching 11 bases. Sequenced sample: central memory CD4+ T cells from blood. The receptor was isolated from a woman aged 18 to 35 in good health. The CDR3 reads CASSKFSGDRGSYEQYF. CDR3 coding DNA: TGTGCCAGCAGTAAGTTTTCCGGGGACAGGGGGTCCTACGAGCAGTACTTC.